This is a list of T cell receptor beta chains from one sample in a study of molecular identifiers for immune sequencing clone quantification. TCRdb re-called the PCR reads with MiXCR, one entry per CDR3 protein. The sample holds some 650,000 distinct CDR3 sequences; just under 20% are singletons and the top ten take 0.7% to 1%. The source material was naive CD8+ T cells from blood, with Jurkat cell RNA spiked in. The origin of the receptors is a human donor in good health. Some libraries in this study had Jurkat cell RNA spiked in. Each CDR3 is given with its conserved first and last residue. The order of the fields is D gene, J gene, V gene, CDR3 protein. D genes are given only for firm matches.

NA	TRBJ2-3	TRBV7-6	CASSLTRVTDTDTQYF
NA	TRBJ2-7	TRBV3-2	CASSQDGRPASHEQYF
NA	TRBJ2-7	TRBV6-2/TRBV6-3	CASSYFGAQQYF
NA	TRBJ2-7	TRBV16	CASSQAHEQYF
NA	TRBJ2-7	TRBV7-2	CASSPPGFNYEQYF
TRBD2	TRBJ2-3	TRBV28	CASSFLGLAGVADTQYF
TRBD2	TRBJ2-3	TRBV7-9	CASSSSSYELAGGFGETDTQYF
NA	TRBJ2-7	TRBV18	CASSPDREVPENSYEQYF
NA	TRBJ2-5	TRBV6-2/TRBV6-3	CASSYLLTHGHEETQYF
NA	TRBJ1-2	TRBV30	CAWTWGSGAVHTF
TRBD1	TRBJ1-1	TRBV12-3/TRBV12-4	CASSDPGQGAPEAFF
NA	TRBJ2-3	TRBV28	CATNPGDGATDTQYF
NA	TRBJ2-3	TRBV4-3	CASSQDRGLLDTQYF
TRBD1	TRBJ2-7	TRBV4-3	CASSHGQGSSYERYF
TRBD2	TRBJ2-1	TRBV30	CAWRARLAGAHNEQFF
NA	TRBJ1-3	TRBV4-1	CASSQDPGRMTDTIYF
TRBD1	TRBJ1-6	TRBV6-5	CASRDRVRSYNSPLHF
TRBD2	TRBJ2-7	TRBV20-1	CSLIPASGVTYEQYF
NA	TRBJ1-3	TRBV15	CATSSGNTIYF
NA	TRBJ2-7	TRBV20-1	CSARIPGLPTYEQYF
NA	TRBJ2-1	TRBV10-3	CAISDFGPSGNEQFF
NA	TRBJ2-7	TRBV7-2	CASSLSAGVSVYEQYF
NA	TRBJ2-6	TRBV9	CASSEGDSGANVLTF
TRBD2	TRBJ2-1	TRBV28	CASSPGLAGTEQFF
NA	TRBJ2-1	TRBV4-1	CASSLRDTTKVEQFF
TRBD1	TRBJ1-1	TRBV6-6	CASSLNDRAEAFF
NA	TRBJ1-5	TRBV30	CAWSVSGYQPQHF
NA	TRBJ2-1	TRBV5-4	CASTAREARGPYNAQFF
NA	TRBJ2-7	TRBV3-1	CASSQDLHPEQYF
TRBD1	TRBJ1-2	TRBV4-2	CASRMPRTGTSAENYGYTF
NA	TRBJ1-4	TRBV27	CASSSVYVQGISEKLFF
NA	TRBJ2-7	TRBV2	CASSGEEPYF
NA	TRBJ2-7	TRBV27	CASSLGFVPLTEQYF
NA	TRBJ2-7	TRBV6-2/TRBV6-3	CASSYGPAVSYEQYF
TRBD1	TRBJ2-1	TRBV20-1	CSATDRVSILYNGQFF
NA	TRBJ2-7	TRBV5-4	CASSLRDTPYEQYF
TRBD1	TRBJ1-2	TRBV29-1	CSAKTGAAYGYTF
TRBD1	TRBJ1-1	TRBV7-9	CASSSTSDRAMNDFF
NA	TRBJ2-3	TRBV9	CASSGGAVFPDTQYF